The entry below describes one T cell receptor beta chain. Its antigen remains unidentified. The source of the sample is a study of response to subunit inactivated influenza vaccine. Study outcomes and limitations: The study's authors posited that every seasonal influenza vaccination enlists few new T cells.

The CDR3 spans 15 residues. V gave up 2 bases and J gave up 1 base, with 11 bases separating them. Germline loops: CDR1 SNHLY, CDR2 FYNNEI. MiXCR, run by TCRdb on the RT-PCR reads, gives a single entry per CDR3 protein. This table has hundreds of thousands of distinct CDR3 sequences, about a fifth appearing once. This TCR was recovered from a man over 45 who received an inactivated influenza vaccine. The input for sequencing was PBMCs from blood, taken roughly 5 days after vaccination. The rearrangement uses TRBV2 and TRBJ2-5; D uncertain. The CDR3 region has the DNA TGTGCCAGCAGTGAAAACGGAGTGTTCCAAGAGACCCAGTACTTC. Its translation is CASSENGVFQETQYF. The full variable domain, completed using reference TRBV2 and TRBJ2-5, is EPEVTQTPSHQVTQMGQEVILRCVPISNHLYFYWYRQILGQKVEFLVSFYNNEISEKSEIFDDQFSVERPDGSNFTLKIRSTKLEDSAMYFCASSENGVFQETQYFGPGTRLLVL.